This T cell receptor beta chain is from a study of Graves' ophthalmopathy and Graves' hyperthyroidism. For the study at large: Peripheral blood (taken before any treatment) was collected at initial diagnosis.

The V gene's germline CDR1 is DFQATT and CDR2 SNEGSKA (reference sequence). This CDR3 contains 15 residues. V gave up 3 bases and J gave up 3 bases; unmatched junction bases: 7. The authors amplified TCR beta CDR3 regions, and they did so from RNA transcripts for repertoire sequencing. First-round RT-PCR employed HTBI primers, with a second-round multiplex PCR after it. MiXCR, applied by TCRdb to the multiplex PCR reads, yields one record per CDR3 protein. The sample records about 620,000 distinct CDR3 sequences, 22% being singletons. People with hyperthyroidism were aged 18 to 65 and newly diagnosed, under 2 months' duration. Other autoimmune diseases, uncontrolled infections, pregnancy or lactation ruled patients out of participation. This clonotype was counted at least ten times.

The sequence was obtained from a woman aged 18-30 years with stable Graves' hyperthyroidism. Some clones in this sample may be carry-over from other donors' samples. The J gene is TRBJ1-1, the V gene TRBV20-1, with 10 bases identical to TRBD1. Source material: peripheral blood. The CDR3 region is CSARVLGTGDTEAFF. The CDR3 DNA follows: TGCAGTGCTAGGGTCCTTGGGACAGGGGACACTGAAGCTTTCTTT.